The 2 T cell receptor beta chains below all came from one sample that was sequenced in a study of blood T cell repertoires in COVID-19. Libraries were prepared by immunoSEQ multiplex PCR; TCRdb keeps only in-frame clonotypes and omits some of them. The sample consists of around 220,000 clones, 90% of them appearing once. Input material: PBMCs or T cells enriched from blood (not recorded which). These receptors were taken from a man aged 30 to 39 who had been exposed to COVID-19.

This chain joins TRBV6-5 and TRBJ1-6; tentative D call: TRBD1 (6 bases). The CDR3 runs 14 residues. V gave up 6 bases and J gave up 7 bases, with 13 bases separating them. Looked up from germline, CDR1 is MNHEY and CDR2 is SVGAGI. In DNA form, the CDR3 reads TGTGCCAGCAGCCGACGGACAGAAAATTCACCCCTCCACTTT. Encoded protein: CASSRRTENSPLHF.

The chain employs TRBV6-5 and TRBJ1-5, with a possible D match to TRBD1 (6 bases). Trimming took 9 bases from V and 0 from J, leaving 12 bases between them. Germline V gives CDR1 MNHEY, CDR2 SVGAGI. CDR3 length: 14 amino acids. The CDR3 DNA is TGTGCCAGTTCTGGGACACATAGCAATCAGCCCCAGCATTTT. Translating gives CASSGTHSNQPQHF.